The 25 T cell receptor beta chains below all came from one sample that was sequenced in a study of T cells after somatic rescue of genetic block. Sequenced by immunoSEQ multiplex PCR; TCRdb stores in-frame clones only, minus some. The profile shows roughly 13,000 clones, over 60% of them singletons. Sequences were obtained from peripheral blood mononuclear cells (PBMCs). The receptor set was obtained from a boy aged 10-17 years.

The V call is TRBV4-2, the J call TRBJ2-3, with 7 bases aligning to TRBD2. J was trimmed by 2 bases and V by 1 base; bases with no gene match: 9. CDR3 length: 17 amino acids. Germline assignment: CDR1 LGHNA and CDR2 YNFKEQ. The chain's CDR3 is CASSQVPPGGITDTQYF. DNA for the CDR3: TGTGCCAGCAGCCAAGTCCCCCCGGGGGGAATCACAGATACGCAGTATTTT.

V is TRBV15 and J is TRBJ2-5; D remains ambiguous. The CDR3 consists of 15 residues. V was cut by 0 bases and J by 4 bases, with 12 bases left in between. Germline CDR1 is LNHNV and CDR2 is YYDKDF (reference sequence). The CDR3 region has the DNA TGTGCCACCAGCAGAGAGTCCAAGGTCGGAGAGACCCAGTACTTC. Translating it yields CATSRESKVGETQYF.

The table lists this clone with a few counts. This chain connects TRBV5-1 to TRBJ2-7; the match to TRBD2 covers 10 bases. V shed 5 bases, J shed 4 bases, and the junction held 9 bases outside the gene matches. Germline V gene data show CDR1 as SGHRS and CDR2 as YFSETQ. CDR3 length equals 15 residues. This chain's CDR3 is CASRRVAGGLYEQYF. The DNA for the CDR3 is TGCGCCAGCAGGAGGGTAGCGGGGGGCCTTTACGAGCAGTACTTC.

This rearrangement joins TRBV5-1 to TRBJ2-1; TRBD2 agrees at 8 bases. J was trimmed by 5 bases and V by 1 base; bases with no gene match: 8. CDR3 length: 16 residues. Per germline, CDR1 SGHRS and CDR2 YFSETQ. The CDR3 DNA sequence: TGCGCCAGCAGCTTGCCATTAGCGGGATTCAACAATGAGCAGTTCTTC. It codes for CASSLPLAGFNNEQFF. Full variable domain (rest looked up from reference TRBV5-1 and TRBJ2-1): KAGVTQTPRYLIKTRGQQVTLSCSPISGHRSVSWYQQTPGQGLQFLFEYFSETQRNKGNFPGRFSGRQFSNSRSEMNVSTLELGDSALYLCASSLPLAGFNNEQFFGPGTRLTVL.

V gene TRBV7-3 combines with J gene TRBJ2-2, with TRBD1 matching 7 bases. Losses at the gene ends were 5 bases for V and 5 bases for J; bases not matched to a gene: 8. Germline V gives CDR1 SGHTA, CDR2 FQGTGA. This CDR3 is built from 15 residues. The CDR3 bases are TGTGCCAGCAGCCACAATACAGGGGCGACCGGGGAGCTGTTTTTT. Protein: CASSHNTGATGELFF.

By share of the sample, this clone is medium-sized. The chain is built from TRBV13 and TRBJ2-2; TRBD2 aligns across 8 bases. The V gene's germline CDR1 is PRHDT and CDR2 FYEKMQ (reference sequence). V was pared by 5 bases and J by 3 bases, with 8 bases of the junction left unmatched. The CDR3 loop spans 16 amino acids. The CDR3 sequence is CASSPLAGRDTGELFF. CDR3 DNA sequence: TGTGCCAGCAGCCCTTTAGCGGGACGCGACACCGGGGAGCTGTTTTTT.

V and J are TRBV10-3 and TRBJ1-5; unclear D gene. V was trimmed by 4 bases and J by 11 bases, leaving 15 bases between them. The V gene's germline CDR1 is ENHRY and CDR2 SYGVKD. This CDR3 spans 13 amino acids. CDR3 loop: CAISGPGSLAQHF. The CDR3 bases are TGTGCCATCAGTGGGCCCGGGTCTCTAGCCCAGCATTTT.

The gene calls are TRBV29-1 and TRBJ1-1, with D possibly matching TRBD1 (6 bases). The germline V gene encodes CDR1 SQVTM and CDR2 ANQGSEA. V gave up 1 base and J gave up 4 bases, with 13 bases separating them. The CDR3 sequence is 14 residues long. CDR3 bases: TGCAGCGTTGAAGTTACAGGGTGGAGCACTGAAGCTTTCTTT. As protein: CSVEVTGWSTEAFF.

The J gene is TRBJ2-5, the V gene TRBV4-2; maybe TRBD2 (5 bases). The V end lost 0 bases, the J end lost 11 bases, and 13 bases lay between the germline ends. The CDR3 is 13 residues long. Looked up from germline, CDR1 is LGHNA and CDR2 is YNFKEQ. The CDR3 spells CASSQDRGRQQYF. The CDR3 DNA reads as TGTGCCAGCAGCCAAGATCGGGGTCGGCAGCAGTACTTC.

This clone was detected only a few times. The chain joins TRBV9 to TRBJ2-1; 8 positions match TRBD2. V was clipped by 3 bases and J by 4 bases; unmatched bases: 6. The length of the CDR3 is 15 residues. CDR1 and CDR2 (germline): SGDLS, YYNGEE. The CDR3 is CASSESGSLYNEQFF. The DNA for the CDR3 is TGTGCCAGCAGCGAGAGCGGGAGTTTATACAATGAGCAGTTCTTC.

V is TRBV2 and J is TRBJ1-2; D ambiguous. V was shortened by 1 base and J by 8 bases, with 11 bases between the two germline ends. Germline V lookup: CDR1 SNHLY, CDR2 FYNNEI. This CDR3 comprises 13 residues. This CDR3 is CASSEVGPLGYTF. The DNA for the CDR3 is TGTGCCAGCAGTGAAGTCGGGCCCCTCGGCTACACCTTC.

V is TRBV4-1 and J is TRBJ2-7; 8 bases map to TRBD2. Trimming cost V 3 bases and J 5 bases; bases outside gene matches: 6. The CDR3 has 14 residues. Germline-derived CDR1 and CDR2 are MGHRA and YSYEKL. The chain's CDR3 is CASSQETSVNEQYF. Written as DNA, the CDR3 is TGCGCCAGCAGCCAGGAGACTAGCGTAAACGAGCAGTACTTC.

In its sample, this clone was seen a few times. CDR3: CASSVNPLPAQGPGELFF. The CDR3 DNA reads as TGTGCCAGCAGCGTAAACCCTTTACCGGCCCAGGGCCCCGGGGAGCTGTTTTTT. This chain joins TRBV9 and TRBJ2-2, with TRBD1 as a possible D gene (5 bases). The V gene lost 1 base and the J gene lost 6 bases, with 22 bases spanning the gap. The germline CDR1 and CDR2 sequences are SGDLS and YYNGEE. CDR3 size: 18 residues.

The chain links TRBV9 to TRBJ1-1, with D possibly being TRBD1 (6 bases). V was trimmed by 0 bases and J by 4 bases, leaving 10 bases between them. The germline gives CDR1 SGDLS, CDR2 YYNGEE. CDR3 size: 14 residues. The CDR3 is CASSVGQAPTEAFF. The CDR3 nucleotides are TGTGCCAGCAGCGTAGGACAGGCACCCACTGAAGCTTTCTTT.

This chain links TRBV27 with TRBJ1-5, with TRBD1 matching 10 bases. CDR1 MNHEY and CDR2 SMNVEV come from the germline V gene (reference sequence). Losses at the gene ends were 7 bases for V and 2 bases for J; bases not matched to a gene: 5. The length of the CDR3 is 15 residues. The chain's CDR3 is CASNRQGAGNQPQHF. As DNA, the CDR3 is TGTGCCAGCAATCGACAGGGGGCAGGCAATCAGCCCCAGCATTTT.

This clone was seen only once. This chain joins TRBV5-1 and TRBJ2-7, with 10 bases aligning to TRBD2. CDR3 size: 19 residues. CDR1 and CDR2 from the germline V gene are SGHRS and YFSETQ. Trimming removed 6 bases from V and 2 bases from J; junction bases left unmatched: 20. This CDR3 reads CASTLRPVRLAGDTYEQYF. DNA of the CDR3: TGCGCCAGCACCCTGAGACCCGTACGTCTAGCGGGAGATACCTACGAGCAGTACTTC.

V gene TRBV10-2 combines with J gene TRBJ1-2, with TRBD1 as a possible D gene (5 bases). V lost 6 bases to trimming and J lost 4 bases, with 18 bases between them. Germline assignment: CDR1 WSHSY and CDR2 SAAADI. This CDR3 spans 15 amino acids. CDR3 protein: CASRRGAGEFYGYTF. The CDR3 DNA sequence: TGCGCCAGCAGGAGGGGAGCCGGGGAGTTCTATGGCTACACCTTC.

Turning to this clone: This likely reflects a read error, since a far larger clone is one base away. This rearrangement joins TRBV4-2 to TRBJ2-7; D may be TRBD2 (5 bases). The CDR3 is made up of 15 amino acids. Trimming pared 0 bases from V and 4 bases from J, leaving 13 bases between. The V gene's germline CDR1 is LGHNA and CDR2 YNFKEQ. As DNA, the CDR3 is TGTGCCAGCAGCCAAGAGGACGTCCCGGGGTACGAGCAGTACTTC. Translated: CASSQEDVPGYEQYF.

The gene calls are TRBV7-4 and TRBJ1-2; 8 nucleotides match TRBD1. The CDR3 has 14 residues. The ends lost 5 bases at V and 4 bases at J; junction bases unmatched: 6. From germline, CDR1 is SGHVT and CDR2 SQSDAQ. This chain's CDR3 is CASSTRGLGYGYTF. CDR3 bases: TGTGCCAGCAGCACCAGGGGGCTCGGCTATGGCTACACCTTC.

The rearrangement links TRBV27 to TRBJ2-1; no clear D. This CDR3 is 16 amino acids long. CDR1 and CDR2 (germline): MNHEY, SMNVEV (reference sequence). The ends were cut back, 1 base at V and 1 base at J, with 11 bases in the middle. The CDR3 sequence is CASSLYPGYSYNEQFF. Written as DNA, the CDR3 is TGTGCCAGCAGTTTATATCCAGGTTATTCCTACAATGAGCAGTTCTTC.

The chain has TRBV7-3 and TRBJ2-7, with 13 bases aligning to TRBD2. The V gene's germline CDR1 is SGHTA and CDR2 FQGTGA. This CDR3 region has 16 residues. The V segment lost 4 bases and the J segment 5 bases; nucleotides outside the gene matches: 8. The CDR3 is CASSSPGLAGADEQYF. The CDR3 nucleotides read TGTGCCAGCAGCTCTCCCGGACTAGCGGGAGCCGACGAGCAGTACTTC.

The V and J genes are TRBV10-1 and TRBJ2-1; tentatively, D is TRBD1 (5 bases). Germline loops: CDR1 WNHNN, CDR2 SYGVQD (reference sequence). The CDR3 covers 15 residues. V lost 5 bases and J 3 bases, leaving 14 bases between the germline ends. The CDR3: CASSTGVVGYNEQFF. The CDR3 nucleotides read TGCGCCAGCAGTACAGGAGTAGTGGGCTACAATGAGCAGTTCTTC.

This chain joins TRBV5-6 and TRBJ2-7; no definite D call. Deletions cut 0 bases from V and 0 bases from J, with 4 bases between. CDR3 length equals 13 residues. CDR1 is SGHDT and CDR2 is YYEEEE in the germline V gene. CDR3 protein: CASSLASSYEQYF. The CDR3 region has the DNA TGTGCCAGCAGCTTGGCATCCTCCTACGAGCAGTACTTC.

This chain links TRBV14 with TRBJ2-1, with 7 bases lining up with TRBD2. V was clipped by 3 bases and J by 4 bases; unmatched bases: 6. CDR3 length equals 15 residues. CDR1 is SGHDN, CDR2 FVKESK, per germline. As DNA, the CDR3 is TGTGCCAGCAGCCATCGGACTAGACTTTACAATGAGCAGTTCTTC. Translation gives CASSHRTRLYNEQFF.

The DNA for the CDR3 is TGTGCCAGCAGCTTAGAGACGGCCCGGGGACATGACTACGAGCAGTACTTC. Translating gives CASSLETARGHDYEQYF. The chain is built from TRBV7-8 and TRBJ2-7; D possibly corresponds to TRBD1 (6 bases). Trimming left V 1 base short and J 3 bases short, with 19 bases between. The CDR3 runs to 17 residues. Germline CDR1 and CDR2: SGHVS and FQNEAQ.